This is a list of T cell receptor beta chains from one sample in a study of cytomegalovirus exposure and HLA in healthy donors. Assay: immunoSEQ multiplex PCR; the TCRdb copy retains only in-frame clones and omits some. Of some 200,000 clones in the sample, 9.5% to 15% were seen once. Material: PBMCs. These receptors were collected from a middle-aged man in good health and CMV-seropositive. The CDR3 runs from the conserved cysteine through the conserved F or W. Each record gives: J gene, CDR3 length, D gene, clone size, V gene, CDR3 DNA, CDR3 protein. The D gene is left open where the match is weak. Clone sizes are given selectively: once, few, many, or a class where the clone is expanded.

TRBJ2-2	17	TRBD1	.	TRBV28	TGTGCCAGCAGTCCCACCGGGACAGGGCAAATTACCGGGGAGCTGTTTTTT	CASSPTGTGQITGELFF
TRBJ1-5	13	.	.	TRBV2	TGTGCCAGCAGTGCAGGGAGCAATCAGCCCCAGCATTTT	CASSAGSNQPQHF
TRBJ1-2	15	.	few	TRBV6-1	TGTGCCAGCAGCTCTGACAGTTTAGCTAACTATGGCTACACCTTC	CASSSDSLANYGYTF
TRBJ2-7	17	.	few	TRBV4-1	TGCGCCAGCAGCCAAGATCCCCCGGGGGTGGATGGCTACGAGCAGTACTTC	CASSQDPPGVDGYEQYF
TRBJ2-2	17	TRBD1	few	TRBV5-1	TGCGCCAGCAGCTCACCCTGGCAGGGGGCTAAGACCGGGGAGCTGTTTTTT	CASSSPWQGAKTGELFF
TRBJ2-5	14	TRBD1	few	TRBV5-6	TGTGCCAGCAGCACAGACAGGGGGAGAGAGACCCAGTACTTC	CASSTDRGRETQYF
TRBJ1-5	14	.	few	TRBV6-5	TGTGCCACCTCCGGCCGGAGGAGCAATCAGCCCCAGCATTTT	CATSGRRSNQPQHF
TRBJ1-2	15	.	.	TRBV30	TGTGCCTGGAGTGTACGCGGATATCGAACCTATGGCTACACCTTC	CAWSVRGYRTYGYTF
TRBJ2-3	14	.	.	TRBV10-3	TGTGCCATCAGTGGACAGGCTGCCACAGATACGCAGTATTTT	CAISGQAATDTQYF
TRBJ1-2	14	TRBD1	.	TRBV10-2	TGCGCCAGCCAAGGGCCGGCAGGGGGCTATGGCTACACCTTC	CASQGPAGGYGYTF
TRBJ2-2	16	.	few	TRBV4-2	TGTGCCAGCAGCCAAAACCGCAGACAGAACACCGGGGAGCTGTTTTTT	CASSQNRRQNTGELFF
TRBJ1-5	14	.	.	TRBV9	TGTGCCAGCAGCGTAGGGGGGGGGAATCAGCCCCAGCATTTT	CASSVGGGNQPQHF
TRBJ2-3	13	TRBD2	few	TRBV2	TGTGCCAGCAGGCGGGGGGGCACAGATACGCAGTATTTT	CASRRGGTDTQYF
TRBJ2-2	14	TRBD1	few	TRBV30	TGTGCCTGCAGGGGGACATTGAACACCGGGGAGCTGTTTTTT	CACRGTLNTGELFF
TRBJ1-3	15	.	few	TRBV7-9	TGTGCCAGCAGCTTAGAACGGTACTCTGGAAACACCATATATTTT	CASSLERYSGNTIYF
TRBJ2-3	17	.	.	TRBV7-2	TGTGCCAGCAGCTTAGGGGCGCCTAGCTTTAGCACAGATACGCAGTATTTT	CASSLGAPSFSTDTQYF
TRBJ2-5	11	.	.	TRBV5-6	TGTGCCAGCAGCTTGCAGGGTTCCAAGTACTTC	CASSLQGSKYF
TRBJ2-1	17	TRBD2	few	TRBV2	TGTGCCAGCAAGAGTGGAACTAGCGGGGGATCCTGGGGGGAGCAGTTCTTC	CASKSGTSGGSWGEQFF
TRBJ2-2	16	TRBD2	few	TRBV4-3	TGCGCCAGCAGCCTTGCCGGGGGGGCGGACACCGGGGAGCTGTTTTTT	CASSLAGGADTGELFF
TRBJ2-2	15	.	few	TRBV10-2	TGCGCCAGCAGTGCGTCGGGGGCGGGCACCGGGGAGCTGTTTTTT	CASSASGAGTGELFF
TRBJ1-4	17	TRBD1	few	TRBV28	TGTGCCAGCAGTTTGGCGATTAACAGGGGAACTAATGAAAAACTGTTTTTT	CASSLAINRGTNEKLFF
TRBJ2-3	17	TRBD2	.	TRBV5-4	TGTGCCAGCAGCTTCCGACTAGCGGGGGGGTACACAGATACGCAGTATTTT	CASSFRLAGGYTDTQYF
TRBJ1-1	14	.	few	TRBV7-2	TGTGCCAGCAGCTTTACAACCATGAACACTGAAGCTTTCTTT	CASSFTTMNTEAFF
TRBJ2-1	18	TRBD2	few	TRBV28	TGTGCCAGCCCCGTTCTAGCGGGGGGGCTGAAATCCTACAATGAGCAGTTCTTC	CASPVLAGGLKSYNEQFF
TRBJ2-7	16	TRBD2	.	TRBV4-2	TGTGCCAGCAGCCAAACTAGCGGGGGGCTCTCCTACGAGCAGTACTTC	CASSQTSGGLSYEQYF
TRBJ1-2	14	TRBD1	few	TRBV25-1	TGTACCAGCAGTCCCCAGGGGGCAGGCTATGGCTACACCTTC	CTSSPQGAGYGYTF
TRBJ1-2	15	TRBD1	few	TRBV6-5	TGTGCCAGCAGTTACTTGGGACAGGGGGCGCGGGGCTACACCTTC	CASSYLGQGARGYTF
TRBJ2-4	13	.	few	TRBV4-3	TGCGCCAGCAGCCAAGGGTGGGCAACCATTCAGTACTTC	CASSQGWATIQYF
TRBJ1-4	17	TRBD1	.	TRBV4-3	TGCGCCAGCAGCCAAGCCGGGACAGGGCAAGGGAATGAAAAACTGTTTTTT	CASSQAGTGQGNEKLFF
TRBJ1-1	17	.	once	TRBV27	TGTGCCAGCAGTTTAGCTTTTCGGACAGCCATGAACACTGAAGCTTTCTTT	CASSLAFRTAMNTEAFF
TRBJ2-3	15	TRBD2	few	TRBV30	TGTGCCTGGAGCCTTAGCGGGGGGCGGGGGGATACGCAGTATTTT	CAWSLSGGRGDTQYF
TRBJ1-6	14	TRBD1	.	TRBV28	TGTGCCAGCAACGCCGGGACAGGGAATTCACCCCTCCACTTT	CASNAGTGNSPLHF
TRBJ2-1	12	.	.	TRBV5-6	TGTGCCAGCAGCTTGTTGTTGAGTGAGCAGTTCTTC	CASSLLLSEQFF
TRBJ2-5	14	.	few	TRBV7-8	TGTGCCAGCAGTTATGGGAGGGGGGTACAGACCCAGTACTTC	CASSYGRGVQTQYF
TRBJ2-2	16	TRBD1	.	TRBV4-3	TGCGCCAGCAGCCAAGACCACAGGGGTAAAGCCGGGGAGCTGTTTTTT	CASSQDHRGKAGELFF
TRBJ1-5	16	TRBD1	few	TRBV19	TGTGCCAGTACCGAGGAGAGTCTCAGGGGGCGTCAGCCCCAGCATTTT	CASTEESLRGRQPQHF
TRBJ2-7	15	.	.	TRBV11-2	TGTGCCAGCAGCTTAGACAGGGTGCCGGGCTACGAGCAGTACTTC	CASSLDRVPGYEQYF
TRBJ1-2	16	TRBD1	.	TRBV28	TGTGCCAGCAGTTTAATCATAGGGGGCCCCGGGAATGGCTACACCTTC	CASSLIIGGPGNGYTF
TRBJ2-5	14	.	.	TRBV11-2	TGTGCCAGCAGCCGTCGACGGGTCCTAGAGACCCAGTACTTC	CASSRRRVLETQYF
TRBJ1-2	13	.	.	TRBV6-6	TGTGCCAGCAGTTTTAATCCTCAGAATGGCTACACCTTC	CASSFNPQNGYTF
TRBJ1-1	14	.	few	TRBV18	TGTGCCAGCTCCCGCGGACAGATGAACACTGAAGCTTTCTTT	CASSRGQMNTEAFF
TRBJ1-4	15	.	.	TRBV27	TGTGCCAGCAGTTTAACGGGAGCAACTAATGAAAAACTGTTTTTT	CASSLTGATNEKLFF
TRBJ1-2	15	.	few	TRBV4-1	TGCGCCAGCAGCCCTGACTCGACAGTTACCTATGGCTACACCTTC	CASSPDSTVTYGYTF
TRBJ1-2	14	.	few	TRBV28	TGTGCCAGCAGAGGTGCGGTAGGGAGCTATGGCTACACCTTC	CASRGAVGSYGYTF
TRBJ2-3	16	.	few	TRBV18	TGTGCCAGCTCACCACCCCGGGCAGGGGTGGCAGATACGCAGTATTTT	CASSPPRAGVADTQYF
TRBJ2-2	16	TRBD2	.	TRBV4-2	TGTGCCAGCAGCCTTGGGACTAGCGGGAACACCGGGGAGCTGTTTTTT	CASSLGTSGNTGELFF
TRBJ1-4	14	TRBD1	few	TRBV6-1	TGTGCCAGCAGGGGACAGGGCACTCGCGAAAAACTGTTTTTT	CASRGQGTREKLFF
TRBJ2-3	13	TRBD1	few	TRBV5-4	TGTGCCAGCAGCTCCCCCGGGACAGATGCGCAGTATTTT	CASSSPGTDAQYF
TRBJ2-7	14	.	.	TRBV27	TGTGCCAGCAGTCACGGGGTTCTCTCCTACGAGCAGTACTTC	CASSHGVLSYEQYF
TRBJ1-4	15	TRBD1	.	TRBV12-5	TGTGCTAGTGGTTTTGGGACAGCAACTAATGAAAAACTGTTTTTT	CASGFGTATNEKLFF
TRBJ1-2	15	TRBD1	few	TRBV5-4	TGTGCCAGCAGCCTCGCCGGGACAGGGGCCTATGGCTACACCTTC	CASSLAGTGAYGYTF
TRBJ1-1	13	.	.	TRBV25-1	TGTGCCAGCAGTGAAACTTTATTGAGCTCTATTTCCTTT	CASSETLLSSISF
TRBJ1-2	13	.	few	TRBV15	TGTGCCACCAGCAGAGGTACAGCTCGGGGCTACACCTTC	CATSRGTARGYTF
TRBJ2-7	15	TRBD2	few	TRBV5-4	TGTGCCAGCAGCTCAGGGACTAGCGTCTCAAACGAGCAGTACTTC	CASSSGTSVSNEQYF
TRBJ1-2	13	.	.	TRBV19	TGTGCCAGTAGTATTGACGGAGGCTATGGCTACACCTTC	CASSIDGGYGYTF
TRBJ2-5	12	.	.	TRBV13	TGTGCCAGCAGCTTAGGAGCGGAGACCCAGTACTTC	CASSLGAETQYF
TRBJ2-2	15	.	.	TRBV11-3	TGTGCCAGCAGCTTAGTGACGGGGTATCCCGGGGAGCTGTTTTTT	CASSLVTGYPGELFF
TRBJ2-1	13	.	few	TRBV7-6	TGTGCCAGCAGCTTCAGCTCCTACAATGAGCAGTTCTTC	CASSFSSYNEQFF
TRBJ1-2	14	.	.	TRBV9	TGTGCCAGCAGCAGTAGGAGGGGACTCTATGGCTACACCTTC	CASSSRRGLYGYTF
TRBJ2-1	14	TRBD2	.	TRBV6-5	TGTGCCAGCAGGGGACTAGCGGGGGACAATGAGCAGTTCTTC	CASRGLAGDNEQFF